This TCR beta chain was recovered during a study of HIV-infected children after antiretroviral therapy interruption. This clonotype was found many times. As to treatment: PENTA 11 planned treatment interruption arm or continuous ART arm. Unique molecular identifiers were included in an RNA-based 3' RACE TCR library. MiXCR, applied by TCRdb to the 3' RACE reads, yields one record per CDR3 protein. The sample has about 15,000 distinct CDR3 sequences; less than 3.5% are singletons. The CDR3 spans 9 residues. V lost 3 bases and J 14 bases, leaving 7 bases between the germline ends. Germline lookup yields CDR1 MGHDK and CDR2 SYGVNS.

Sample: CD45RO+ CD8+ T cells from PBMCs, pooled from several time points, taken from a donor given antiretroviral therapy, either interrupted or continuous. Noted subset: memory CD8+ CD45RO+ CD45RA- T cells. This TCR derives from a pool of human donors with HIV. This chain joins TRBV25-1 and TRBJ1-1; unclear D gene. CDR3 region: CASSDGVFF. DNA for the CDR3: TGTGCCAGCAGTGATGGGGTCTTCTTT.